These 8 T cell receptor beta chains were sequenced from one sample in a study of blood T cell repertoires in COVID-19. Sequencing used immunoSEQ multiplex PCR; TCRdb keeps in-frame clones, though not all of them. The data contain about 420,000 clones, roughly 89% of them singletons. What was sequenced was peripheral blood. Receptors originate from a man aged 18 to 35 with COVID-19, enrolled during active disease.

V is TRBV5-6 and J is TRBJ2-7; 7 bases fit TRBD1. Germline-derived CDR1 and CDR2 are SGHDT and YYEEEE. The V gene end was trimmed by 2 bases and the J gene end by 2 bases; junction bases not matched to a gene: 4. This CDR3 is 14 amino acids long. The chain's CDR3 is CASSLGQAPYEQYF. Written as DNA, the CDR3 is TGTGCCAGCAGCTTAGGACAGGCCCCCTACGAGCAGTACTTC.

This chain connects TRBV5-1 to TRBJ1-4; 7 bases are shared with TRBD1. The V gene end was trimmed by 2 bases and the J gene end by 8 bases; junction bases not matched to a gene: 6. This CDR3 has 14 residues. Germline V gene sequence: CDR1 SGHRS, CDR2 YFSETQ. This CDR3 reads CASSLRQGEEKLFF. CDR3 sequence (DNA): TGCGCCAGCAGCTTACGACAGGGTGAGGAAAAACTGTTTTTT.

The chain employs TRBV5-1 and TRBJ2-3; TRBD2 matches 9 bases. J was trimmed by 2 bases and V by 4 bases; bases with no gene match: 11. This CDR3 is built from 17 residues. Per germline, CDR1 SGHRS and CDR2 YFSETQ. In DNA, the CDR3 is TGCGCCAGCAGCCCCCGCCGGGCGGGGGGGAACACAGATACGCAGTATTTT. It encodes CASSPRRAGGNTDTQYF.

The chain carries TRBV11-2 and TRBJ2-5; 13 nucleotides agree with TRBD2. J gave up 5 bases and V 0 bases, and 15 bases lay outside the gene matches. CDR1 is SGHAT, CDR2 FQNNGV, per germline. The CDR3 consists of 20 residues. This chain's CDR3 is CASSLEGLAGLTLGLETQYF. The CDR3 DNA sequence: TGTGCCAGCAGCTTAGAGGGACTAGCGGGGTTAACTCTGGGTCTGGAGACCCAGTACTTC.

The rearrangement links TRBV5-1 to TRBJ1-3; 11 bases map to TRBD1. CDR3 length equals 16 residues. V lost 3 bases to trimming and J lost 2 bases; unmatched junction nucleotides: 4. Germline CDR1 is SGHRS and CDR2 is YFSETQ. This chain's CDR3 is CASSWGQGVPGNTIYF. The DNA for the CDR3 is TGCGCCAGCAGCTGGGGACAGGGGGTTCCTGGAAACACCATATATTTT.

The V call is TRBV3-1 (or the pseudogene TRBV3-2), the J call TRBJ2-2; TRBD2 agrees at 9 bases. The CDR3 extends over 15 amino acids. Germline-derived CDR1 and CDR2 are LGHDT and YNNKEL (reference sequence). V lost 11 bases, J lost 7 bases, and 14 bases stayed unmatched. This CDR3 reads CAPRHGGGARGELFF. The DNA of the CDR3 is TGTGCCCCCAGACACGGCGGGGGGGCCCGCGGGGAGCTGTTTTTT.

This clone was seen a handful of times. The chain uses TRBV2 and TRBJ1-1; D possibly corresponds to TRBD1 (6 bases). In germline, CDR1 is SNHLY, CDR2 FYNNEI. V was pared by 5 bases and J by 5 bases, with 12 bases between. This CDR3 contains 13 residues. This CDR3 is CASSTDRLTEAFF. The CDR3 DNA is TGTGCCAGCAGTACCGACAGGTTAACTGAAGCTTTCTTT. Using reference TRBV2 and TRBJ1-1 for the parts outside the CDR3, the full variable domain is EPEVTQTPSHQVTQMGQEVILRCVPISNHLYFYWYRQILGQKVEFLVSFYNNEISEKSEIFDDQFSVERPDGSNFTLKIRSTKLEDSAMYFCASSTDRLTEAFFGQGTRLTVV.

For this clone: The sample has other DNA sequences that encode this CDR3 too. This chain connects TRBV18 to TRBJ2-5; TRBD2 matches 9 bases. The V and J ends lost 2 bases and 5 bases, in that order; junction bases with no gene match: 3. Germline V gene lookup returns CDR1 KGHSH and CDR2 LQKENI. The CDR3 is 14 residues long. CDR3 nucleotides: TGTGCCAGCTCACCAGCGGGGGGGCAGGAGACCCAGTACTTC. Translating gives CASSPAGGQETQYF.